The 16 T cell receptor beta chains in this list originate from one sample, sequenced in a study of shared clonotypes between healthy human individuals. Sequencing was performed with immunoSEQ multiplex PCR; in TCRdb, only in-frame clones are kept and a portion is missing. The sample holds 2 million to 2.5 million clones, 80% to 95% seen once. Sequenced: naive CD4+ T cells from PBMCs. The sample's subset: CD45RA+ positively selected. These receptors originate from a young man in good health. Some clones in this sample may be carry-over from other donors' samples.

J is TRBJ2-1 and V is TRBV29-1; D unresolved. Per the germline V gene, CDR1 is SQVTM and CDR2 is ANQGSEA. Trimming shortened V by 7 bases and J by 1 base, and 14 bases separated the two germline ends. The CDR3 length is 14 residues. CDR3 in amino acids: CSGGSVGSYNEQFF. CDR3 coding DNA: TGCAGCGGGGGATCCGTGGGGTCCTACAATGAGCAGTTCTTC.

This clone appeared a single time. The CDR3 region is CASSNLGQAVEQYF. The CDR3 coding sequence is TGTGCCAGCAGTAATCTGGGACAGGCGGTCGAGCAGTACTTC. The chain joins TRBV2 to TRBJ2-7; 8 nucleotides agree with TRBD1. Germline lookup yields CDR1 SNHLY and CDR2 FYNNEI. This CDR3 comprises 14 residues. J lost 6 bases, V lost 5 bases, and 9 bases had no gene match.

This CDR3 is CASSRTSGSTYEQYF. The CDR3 nucleotides read TGTGCCAGCAGCCGGACTAGCGGGTCTACCTACGAGCAGTACTTC. This chain links TRBV14 with TRBJ2-7, with 11 bases fitting TRBD2. CDR1 and CDR2 from the germline V gene are SGHDN and FVKESK. V gave up 4 bases and J gave up 2 bases; unmatched junction bases: 4. CDR3 length equals 15 residues.

The rearrangement links TRBV6-5 to TRBJ1-1; 8 bases fit TRBD1. The CDR3 extends over 12 amino acids. From germline, CDR1 is MNHEY and CDR2 SVGAGI. The J segment lost 4 bases and the V segment lost 10 bases, leaving 5 bases of the junction unmatched. Written as DNA, the CDR3 is TGTGCCACCGGACAGGGTGGCACTGAAGCTTTCTTT. Protein sequence: CATGQGGTEAFF.

The genes are TRBV5-4 and TRBJ1-6, with TRBD1 matching over 7 bases. This CDR3 has 15 amino acids. J lost 7 bases, V lost 1 base, and 5 bases had no gene match. The germline V gene encodes CDR1 SGHNT and CDR2 YYREEE (reference sequence). The CDR3 loop is CASSLLGQQNSPLHF. The DNA of the CDR3 is TGTGCCAGCAGCTTGTTGGGACAGCAGAATTCACCCCTCCACTTT.

This clone showed up just once. V usage is TRBV5-4 and J usage is TRBJ1-2; D uncertain. V lost 4 bases and J 6 bases, leaving 10 bases between the germline ends. The CDR3 is made up of 12 amino acids. Germline loops: CDR1 SGHNT, CDR2 YYREEE (reference sequence). CDR3 sequence (DNA): TGTGCCAGCAGCCTTAAGCTGGATGGCTACACCTTC. Protein product: CASSLKLDGYTF.

This clone was seen more than once but under ten times. This chain connects TRBV28 to TRBJ1-1, with unresolved D. The CDR3 runs 13 residues. Per the germline V gene, CDR1 is MDHEN and CDR2 is SYDVKM. Trimming shortened V by 6 bases and J by 1 base, and 9 bases separated the two germline ends. CDR3 sequence (DNA): TGTGCCAGCAGGCCCGGGAAGAACACTGAAGCTTTCTTT. This gives the protein CASRPGKNTEAFF.

This clone was counted once. The V call is TRBV4-3, the J call TRBJ2-1; no firm D call. The CDR3 is 17 amino acids. V was cut by 6 bases and J by 4 bases, with 22 bases left in between. Germline CDR1 reads LGHNA; CDR2 reads YSLEER. As DNA, the CDR3 is TGCGCCAGCAGTCGCAGACCGACGGTTCTCCCTTACAATGAGCAGTTCTTC. Its translation: CASSRRPTVLPYNEQFF.

The rearrangement joins TRBV30 to TRBJ2-7; D may match TRBD1 or TRBD2 (5 bases each). V shed 3 bases and J shed 1 base, with 10 bases lying between them. The CDR3 is 13 amino acids. Looked up from germline, CDR1 is GTSNPN and CDR2 is SVGIG (reference sequence). Here the CDR3 reads CAWRMWGSYEQYF. The DNA for the CDR3 is TGTGCCTGGAGAATGTGGGGGTCCTACGAGCAGTACTTC. The full variable domain, in which reference TRBV30 and TRBJ2-7 provide the parts outside the CDR3, is SQTIHQWPATLVQPVGSPLSLECTVEGTSNPNLYWYRQAAGRGLQLLFYSVGIGQISSEVPQNLSASRPQDRQFILSSKKLLLSDSGFYLCAWRMWGSYEQYFGPGTRLTVT.

The J gene is TRBJ1-1, the V gene TRBV11-2, with TRBD1 matching over 7 bases. Germline-derived CDR1 and CDR2 are SGHAT and FQNNGV. This CDR3 comprises 16 residues. V trimming: 5 bases; J trimming: 10 bases; junction bases outside the gene matches: 19. CDR3 bases: TGTGCCAGCAGCAATCTCCGGTACAGGGGAGGGCAGGGAGCTTTCTTT. Protein product: CASSNLRYRGGQGAFF.

The chain carries TRBV18 and TRBJ1-2; TRBD1 aligns across 9 bases. Germline CDR1 is KGHSH and CDR2 is LQKENI. V was clipped by 3 bases and J by 4 bases; unmatched bases: 18. There are 19 residues in the CDR3. CDR3 nucleotide sequence: TGTGCCAGCTCACCGGTACCAGCGTCTCCGGGACAGGGATTCTATGGCTACACCTTC. It specifies CASSPVPASPGQGFYGYTF.

The CDR3 DNA is TGTGCCAGCAGCTTTTCGCATTCAGATACGCAGTATTTT. Protein product: CASSFSHSDTQYF. V usage is TRBV11-2 and J usage is TRBJ2-3; D is ambiguous. Germline V lookup: CDR1 SGHAT, CDR2 FQNNGV. Trimming stripped 3 bases from V and 4 bases from J, with 8 bases between. The CDR3 spans 13 residues.

The chain is built from TRBV5-1 and TRBJ1-1; 10 bases are shared with TRBD1. This CDR3 has 15 amino acids. Trimming took 4 bases from V and 3 from J; bases not matched to a gene: 6. Per the germline V gene, CDR1 is SGHRS and CDR2 is YFSETQ. The CDR3 region has the DNA TGCGCCAGCAGCCCGGGTGGGACAGGGGACACTGAAGCTTTCTTT. It encodes CASSPGGTGDTEAFF. Variable domain in full (rest from reference TRBV5-1 and TRBJ1-1): KAGVTQTPRYLIKTRGQQVTLSCSPISGHRSVSWYQQTPGQGLQFLFEYFSETQRNKGNFPGRFSGRQFSNSRSEMNVSTLELGDSALYLCASSPGGTGDTEAFFGQGTRLTVV.

Only a few counts were recorded for this clone. The CDR3 sequence: CASSQVTSGRSETQYF. The DNA for the CDR3 is TGTGCCAGCAGCCAAGTTACCAGCGGGAGGTCGGAGACCCAGTACTTC. The rearrangement links TRBV4-2 to TRBJ2-5; TRBD2 matches at 9 bases. Trimming at V came to 1 base and at J to 5 bases, leaving 8 bases not matched to a gene. CDR3 length: 16 amino acids. CDR1 is LGHNA, CDR2 YNFKEQ, per germline.

The DNA of the CDR3 is TGTGCCAGCAGCTTAGATCGCATCGGGGGACAAGAGACCCAGTACTTC. It codes for CASSLDRIGGQETQYF. The J gene is TRBJ2-5, the V gene TRBV11-2, with a tentative D call TRBD2 (6 bases). Germline values: CDR1 SGHAT, CDR2 FQNNGV. The CDR3 extends over 16 amino acids. Trimming removed 0 bases from V and 2 bases from J, with 13 bases in between.

The V gene is TRBV11-3, the J gene TRBJ2-1; 7 bases match TRBD2. Per germline, CDR1 SGHNT and CDR2 YENEEA. The J segment lost 0 bases and the V segment lost 5 bases, leaving 4 bases of the junction unmatched. This CDR3 spans 15 amino acids. The CDR3, as DNA: TGTGCCAGCAGCCAAGGGACTATCTCCTACAATGAGCAGTTCTTC. Protein sequence: CASSQGTISYNEQFF.